Below are 14 T cell receptor beta chains sequenced from a single sample in a study of T cell changes during pregnancy in multiple sclerosis (dated by TCRdb to the late 2010s). Libraries were prepared through the immunoSEQ multiplex PCR assay. Held by TCRdb, this immuneACCESS table contains in-frame sequences only and omits some clones. Under half of the omission traces to an unresolved V gene where checked; the cause of the rest is unknown. The sample table lists about 68,000 clones, approximately 90% of them with a count of one. 1.1% to 1.5% of the sample is taken by the ten largest. This specimen consisted of peripheral blood, obtained in the second trimester of pregnancy. The origin of the receptors is a female donor in good health, enrolled as a control in a pregnancy study.

The J gene is TRBJ2-6, the V gene TRBV6-4; 13 bases agree with TRBD2. The CDR3 runs to 16 residues. J gave up 3 bases and V 4 bases, and 0 bases lay outside the gene matches. The germline gives CDR1 MRHNA, CDR2 SNTAGT. In DNA, the CDR3 is TGTGCCAGCAGTGGGACTAGCGGGAGTGGGGCCAACGTCCTGACTTTC. It yields the protein CASSGTSGSGANVLTF.

The chain employs TRBV4-1 and TRBJ1-5; unclear D gene. V was shortened by 4 bases and J by 4 bases, with 8 bases between the two germline ends. The germline gives CDR1 MGHRA, CDR2 YSYEKL. The CDR3 is 13 residues long. This chain's CDR3 is CASSPFGNQPQHF. Written as DNA, the CDR3 is TGCGCCAGCAGCCCCTTCGGGAATCAGCCCCAGCATTTT.

V and J are TRBV11-3 and TRBJ2-1; D gene ambiguous. V was cut by 3 bases and J by 2 bases, with 8 bases left in between. The CDR3 loop spans 14 amino acids. Per the germline V gene, CDR1 is SGHNT and CDR2 is YENEEA. CDR3 region: CASSFNIAYNEQFF. DNA of the CDR3: TGTGCCAGCAGCTTTAACATCGCCTACAATGAGCAGTTCTTC.

The gene calls are TRBV28 and TRBJ1-2, with D perhaps matching TRBD1 (6 bases). Germline CDR1 and CDR2: MDHEN and SYDVKM. V was cut by 5 bases and J by 5 bases, with 12 bases left in between. The CDR3 consists of 13 residues. In nucleotides, the CDR3 is TGTGCCAGCAGTCTACAGCAGGGGTATGGCTACACCTTC. Translating gives CASSLQQGYGYTF.

The chain has TRBV14 and TRBJ2-7, with 8 nucleotides matching TRBD2. The CDR3 contains 13 residues. The junction had 6 bases not matched to a gene; V was cut back by 5 bases and J by 6 bases. Germline V CDR1 and CDR2: SGHDN, FVKESK. The chain's CDR3 is CASSALAGGEQYF. The CDR3 nucleotides read TGTGCCAGCAGCGCATTGGCGGGAGGCGAGCAGTACTTC.

This chain joins TRBV28 and TRBJ2-7; 7 nucleotides align to TRBD2. The germline V gene has CDR1 MDHEN and CDR2 SYDVKM. The V and J ends lost 5 bases and 1 base, in that order; junction bases with no gene match: 8. This CDR3 has 15 residues. CDR3 coding DNA: TGTGCCAGCAGTCCAGCCGGGACTACTTCCTACGAGCAGTACTTC. It yields the protein CASSPAGTTSYEQYF. Complete variable domain (other parts from reference TRBV28 and TRBJ2-7): DVKVTQSSRYLVKRTGEKVFLECVQDMDHENMFWYRQDPGLGLRLIYFSYDVKMKEKGDIPEGYSVSREKKERFSLILESASTNQTSMYLCASSPAGTTSYEQYFGPGTRLTVT.

The rearrangement uses TRBV6-5 and TRBJ1-2; possible D gene TRBD1, 6 bases. From germline, CDR1 is MNHEY and CDR2 SVGAGI. Trimming cost V 10 bases and J 6 bases, with 12 bases left between them. The CDR3 extends over 11 amino acids. For the CDR3, the DNA is TGTGCCACCACGGGACACGATGGCTACACCTTC. This translates into CATTGHDGYTF.

The chain has TRBV25-1 and TRBJ1-1, with TRBD1 matching 7 bases. Germline trimming cut 6 bases from V and 1 base from J; bases unmatched to any gene: 8. The CDR3 contains 15 residues. CDR1 is MGHDK, CDR2 SYGVNS, per germline. The CDR3 nucleotides are TGTGCCAGCAGGGAGACAGGGTGGAAGAACACTGAAGCTTTCTTT. It encodes CASRETGWKNTEAFF.

The rearrangement uses TRBV29-1 and TRBJ2-5, with TRBD2 matching over 13 bases. The CDR3 has 16 amino acids. The V segment lost 2 bases and the J segment 2 bases; nucleotides outside the gene matches: 5. The germline V gene encodes CDR1 SQVTM and CDR2 ANQGSEA. The CDR3 DNA follows: TGCAGCGTTGAAACTAGCGGGGGGGTTTTTCAAGAGACCCAGTACTTC. It translates to CSVETSGGVFQETQYF. Complete variable domain (other parts from reference TRBV29-1 and TRBJ2-5): SAVISQKPSRDICQRGTSLTIQCQVDSQVTMMFWYRQQPGQSLTLIATANQGSEATYESGFVIDKFPISRPNLTFSTLTVSNMSPEDSSIYLCSVETSGGVFQETQYFGPGTRLLVL.

The genes are TRBV18 and TRBJ1-2, with D unclear. V gave up 2 bases and J gave up 2 bases, with 15 bases separating them. Germline CDR1 is KGHSH and CDR2 is LQKENI. The CDR3 totals 16 residues. The chain's CDR3 is CASSPNPLSTNYGYTF. The CDR3 nucleotides are TGTGCCAGCTCACCAAACCCCCTATCTACGAACTATGGCTACACCTTC.

Regarding this clone: An end of the junction does not agree with germline; a read error may underlie this. The chain has TRBV4-1 and TRBJ2-1; 8 nucleotides align to TRBD1. CDR1 MGHRA and CDR2 YSYEKL come from the germline V gene. The CDR3 loop spans 12 amino acids. This CDR3 reads CASSQAGTGLIF. In DNA form, the CDR3 reads TGCGCCAGCAGCCAGGCCGGGACAGGCTTGATCTTC.

The rearrangement uses TRBV15 and TRBJ2-1, with TRBD2 identical over 11 bases. Germline CDR1 and CDR2: LNHNV and YYDKDF (reference sequence). Losses at the gene ends were 0 bases for V and 8 bases for J; bases not matched to a gene: 9. The length of the CDR3 is 17 residues. The CDR3 protein is CATSREVAGGFGDEQFF. In DNA form, the CDR3 reads TGTGCCACCAGCAGAGAGGTAGCGGGAGGGTTTGGCGATGAGCAGTTCTTC.

V usage is TRBV4-3 and J usage is TRBJ2-7; 7 bases are shared with TRBD2. This CDR3 is built from 15 residues. V lost 1 base, J lost 1 base, and 4 bases stayed unmatched. CDR1 is LGHNA, CDR2 YSLEER, per germline. The CDR3 region is CASSQGLATSYEQYF. The CDR3, as DNA: TGCGCCAGCAGCCAAGGACTAGCCACGTCCTACGAGCAGTACTTC.

V and J are TRBV29-1 and TRBJ2-1, with 12 bases matching TRBD2. From germline, CDR1 is SQVTM and CDR2 ANQGSEA. The J segment lost 9 bases and the V segment lost 3 bases, leaving 6 bases of the junction unmatched. The length of the CDR3 is 14 residues. CDR3 sequence reads: CSVDLLAGGGEQFF. CDR3 coding DNA: TGCAGCGTTGACCTCCTAGCGGGAGGGGGTGAGCAGTTCTTC.